This TCR beta chain was captured in a study of T cell changes during pregnancy in multiple sclerosis. Repertoires were generated with immunoSEQ multiplex PCR, while TCRdb's copy carries only in-frame clones and drops some. The sample consists of about 87,000 clones, roughly 93% of them appearing once. V was trimmed by 6 bases and J by 2 bases, leaving 7 bases between them. The CDR3 has 13 residues. Germline CDR1 is LNHDA and CDR2 is SQIVND (reference sequence). The clonotype was recovered from a female donor in good health, enrolled as a control in a pregnancy study. Specimen: peripheral blood, collected in the third trimester of pregnancy. The J gene is TRBJ2-2, the V gene TRBV19, with TRBD2 as a possible D gene (5 bases). This CDR3 is CASRRTNTGELFF. The CDR3 nucleotides read TGTGCCAGTAGACGGACTAACACCGGGGAGCTGTTTTTT.